Following are 25 T cell receptor beta chains from one sample sequenced in a study of blood T cells in healthy people across ages. The authors ran a second PCR of about 6 to 11 cycles using a sample-barcoded 5' primer and a J-beta primer mix. TCRdb reanalysed the 5' RACE reads using MiXCR and keeps one entry per CDR3 protein. The sample lists 850,000 or so distinct CDR3 sequences; 29% were seen once. Material: blood. These receptors originate from an elderly woman in good health.

The chain couples TRBV4-1 to TRBJ2-7; D is tentatively TRBD1 or TRBD2 (5 bases each). The CDR3 has 12 residues. V lost 10 bases and J 3 bases, leaving 13 bases between the germline ends. Germline V gives CDR1 MGHRA, CDR2 YSYEKL. DNA for the CDR3: TGCGCCATCCGGGGCTTCCTCTACGAGCAGTACTTC. This translates into CAIRGFLYEQYF.

In this sample, this clonotype turned up a few times. In DNA, the CDR3 is TGTGCCACCAGCAGAACAGGGGATAGCAATCAGCCCCAGCATTTT. Its translation is CATSRTGDSNQPQHF. The chain carries TRBV15 and TRBJ1-5; TRBD1 matches 7 bases. Trimming took 2 bases from V and 0 from J; bases not matched to a gene: 1. Germline CDR1 LNHNV, CDR2 YYDKDF (reference sequence). CDR3 size: 15 residues.

The rearrangement links TRBV7-9 to TRBJ1-3; 7 positions agree with TRBD1. The CDR3 consists of 15 residues. Looked up from germline, CDR1 is SEHNR and CDR2 is FQNEAQ (reference sequence). The V gene end was trimmed by 4 bases and the J gene end by 2 bases; junction bases not matched to a gene: 5. This CDR3 reads CASSSRQGTGNTIYF. DNA of the CDR3: TGTGCCAGCAGCTCCAGACAGGGCACTGGAAACACCATATATTTT.

V is TRBV12-3 or TRBV12-4 and J is TRBJ2-1, with 11 positions matching TRBD2. J was trimmed by 12 bases and V by 7 bases; bases with no gene match: 8. This CDR3 is 13 amino acids long. The CDR3 region has the DNA TGTGCCAGCATAGTGACTAGCGGGGCAACGCAGTTCTTC. This gives the protein CASIVTSGATQFF.

Only one count was recorded for this clonotype. Compared with germline, one end of the junction differs, possibly owing to a read error. This sequence joins TRBV5-6 and TRBJ2-1; D remains ambiguous. Germline V lookup: CDR1 SGHDT, CDR2 YYEEEE. CDR3 size: 14 residues. The CDR3 sequence is CASSLASVDNGQFF. The CDR3 region has the DNA TGTGCCAGCAGCTTGGCAAGTGTTGACAATGGGCAGTTCTTC. The variable domain in full, completed from reference TRBV5-6 and TRBJ2-1, reads DAGVTQSPTHLIKTRGQQVTLRCSPKSGHDTVSWYQQALGQGPQFIFQYYEEEERQRGNFPDRFSGHQFPNYSSELNVNALLLGDSALYLCASSLASVDNGQFFGPGTRLTVL.

This clonotype was counted between two and nine times. The rearrangement links TRBV7-2 to TRBJ2-1; possibly TRBD1 or TRBD2 for D (5 bases each). Germline lookup yields CDR1 SGHTA and CDR2 FQGNSA. CDR3 length equals 15 residues. Trimming pared 5 bases from V and 3 bases from J, leaving 14 bases between. The CDR3 nucleotides are TGTGCCAGCAGCACGTCTACAGGAGGCTACAATGAGCAGTTCTTC. The encoded protein is CASSTSTGGYNEQFF.

The V call is TRBV5-6, the J call TRBJ2-7; D is perhaps TRBD2 (6 bases). Germline V gene lookup returns CDR1 SGHDT and CDR2 YYEEEE. There are 16 residues in the CDR3. The ends were cut back, 4 bases at V and 6 bases at J, with 23 bases in the middle. The CDR3 region is CASSALGRSRDGEQYF. The CDR3 DNA follows: TGTGCCAGCAGCGCCCTGGGGAGGTCAAGGGATGGCGAGCAGTACTTC.

This clonotype showed up many times. The V gene is TRBV12-3 or TRBV12-4, the J gene TRBJ2-1; 9 bases map to TRBD2. The V gene end was trimmed by 2 bases and the J gene end by 4 bases; junction bases not matched to a gene: 6. The CDR3 runs 16 residues. Here the CDR3 DNA reads TGTGCCAGCAGTTTAAGTACTAGCGGGCTTTACAATGAGCAGTTCTTC. Translated, it gives CASSLSTSGLYNEQFF.

The V and J genes are TRBV6-1 and TRBJ2-1; TRBD1 matches at 11 bases. Looked up from germline, CDR1 is MNHNS and CDR2 is SASEGT. Trimming cost V 3 bases and J 8 bases; bases outside gene matches: 3. The CDR3 extends over 14 amino acids. The DNA for the CDR3 is TGTGCCAGCAGTGATGGACAGGGGGCGGATGAGCAGTTCTTC. Amino acid sequence: CASSDGQGADEQFF.

This clonotype was recorded many times. The chain employs TRBV6-6 and TRBJ2-5; D uncertain. The germline V gene encodes CDR1 MNHNY and CDR2 SVGAGI (reference sequence). V was shortened by 7 bases and J by 2 bases, with 8 bases between the two germline ends. The CDR3 loop spans 12 amino acids. CDR3 in DNA: TGTGCCAGCACCGGAGCGCAAGAGACCCAGTACTTC. This codes for CASTGAQETQYF.

In the case of this clonotype: One junction end does not reproduce the germline sequence, and a read error may be involved. The chain couples TRBV30 to TRBJ2-2; 7 bases fit TRBD2. Germline lookup yields CDR1 GTSNPN and CDR2 SVGIG (reference sequence). The CDR3 extends over 15 amino acids. CDR3 nucleotide sequence: TGCGCCTGGAGTAAAGGACTAGGCTACACCGGGGAGCTGTTTTTT. Translation: CAWSKGLGYTGELFF. Variable domain in full (rest from reference TRBV30 and TRBJ2-2): SQTIHQWPATLVQPVGSPLSLECTVEGTSNPNLYWYRQAAGRGLQLLFYSVGIGQISSEVPQNLSASRPQDRQFILSSKKLLLSDSGFYLCAWSKGLGYTGELFFGEGSRLTVL.

This clonotype was recorded at least ten times. The V and J genes are TRBV6-2 or TRBV6-3 and TRBJ2-7; the match to TRBD2 covers 10 bases. The CDR3 runs 16 residues. The junction had 11 bases not matched to a gene; V was cut back by 6 bases and J by 3 bases. Germline V CDR1 and CDR2: MNHEY, SVGEGT. The CDR3 nucleotides read TGTGCCAGCAGGGTTCTACTAGCGGGGCGGCACTACGAGCAGTACTTC. Translated, it gives CASRVLLAGRHYEQYF.

Details on this clonotype: A junction boundary mismatches the germline segment, possibly from a read error. The CDR3 reads CATSSGRFGTDTQYF. As DNA, the CDR3 is TGCGCCACATCTAGCGGGAGATTTGGCACAGATACGCAGTATTTT. The chain is built from TRBV7-9 and TRBJ2-3, with 10 bases fitting TRBD2. The germline V gene encodes CDR1 SEHNR and CDR2 FQNEAQ (reference sequence). The CDR3 is made up of 15 amino acids.

The chain carries TRBV2 and TRBJ2-7, with D unresolved. The V and J ends lost 7 bases and 1 base respectively, with 8 bases between them. Germline CDR1 SNHLY, CDR2 FYNNEI. This CDR3 spans 12 amino acids. CDR3 sequence: CASKADSYEQYF. In DNA form, the CDR3 reads TGTGCCAGCAAGGCGGATTCCTACGAGCAGTACTTC.

This clonotype was observed many times. The chain links TRBV3-1 to TRBJ2-1; 9 bases fit TRBD2. V shed 1 base and J 6 bases; nucleotides not matched to a gene: 13. CDR3 length: 18 residues. Per germline, CDR1 LGHDT and CDR2 YNNKEL (reference sequence). This chain's CDR3 is CASSQGRNSGGQGNEQFF. The CDR3 DNA follows: TGTGCCAGCAGCCAAGGGAGGAATAGCGGGGGTCAAGGCAATGAGCAGTTCTTC.

This clonotype came up a few times. The chain couples TRBV11-2 to TRBJ2-1, with D perhaps TRBD2 (5 bases). The J call may not be correct, given that the DNA end is closer to TRBJ2-7. This CDR3 has 16 amino acids. Per the germline V gene, CDR1 is SGHAT and CDR2 is FQNNGV. CDR3 sequence reads: CASGLIRGRPYNEQYF. DNA for the CDR3: TGTGCCAGCGGCCTAATCCGGGGTAGGCCCTACAATGAGCAGTACTTC.

This clonotype came up a few times. V is TRBV21-1 and J is TRBJ2-3; the D call of TRBD2 is as the table states it, not checked on the DNA. TRBV21-1 is noted as a pseudogene. The CDR3 totals 19 residues. The CDR3 region has the DNA TGTGCCAGCAGCAAAGATTGCCTTACAGCGGGGGGGCCTGCAGATACGCAGTATTTT. Translation: CASSKDCLTAGGPADTQYF.

There are many counts of this clonotype. V usage is TRBV6-2 or TRBV6-3 and J usage is TRBJ2-4; D might be TRBD1 or TRBD2, each matching 6 bases. The CDR3 consists of 14 residues. Germline assignment: CDR1 MNHEY and CDR2 SVGEGT. V lost 8 bases and J 0 bases, leaving 11 bases between the germline ends. The CDR3 is CASRGTLAKNIQYF. The CDR3 nucleotides read TGTGCCAGCCGGGGGACATTAGCCAAAAACATTCAGTACTTC.

This clonotype was counted between two and nine times. Since a much larger clone is just one base distant, this may be a read error. The gene calls are TRBV10-3 and TRBJ2-1; maybe TRBD2 (6 bases). Germline CDR1 is ENHRY and CDR2 is SYGVKD. Trimming cost V 6 bases and J 7 bases, with 13 bases left between them. The CDR3 loop spans 13 amino acids. The CDR3 reads CAIRADGGNEQFF. CDR3 coding DNA: TGTGCCATCAGGGCCGACGGGGGAAATGAGCAGTTCTTC.

V and J are TRBV3-1 and TRBJ2-2; possible D gene TRBD1, 6 bases. Germline lookup yields CDR1 LGHDT and CDR2 YNNKEL (reference sequence). Trimming pared 5 bases from V and 5 bases from J, leaving 15 bases between. The CDR3 covers 15 residues. The CDR3 bases are TGTGCCAGCAGCGAGGTACAGGGAAAAACCGGGGAGCTGTTTTTT. This encodes CASSEVQGKTGELFF.

As regards this clonotype: A much larger clone differs by one base, so this may be a read error. The CDR3 sequence is CGVENSYYEQYF. DNA of the CDR3: TGCGGCGTTGAGAACAGCTACTACGAGCAGTACTTC. The gene calls are TRBV29-1 and TRBJ2-7; D ambiguous. CDR3 length: 12 amino acids. In germline, CDR1 is SQVTM, CDR2 ANQGSEA.

This clonotype has at least ten counts. V usage is TRBV9 and J usage is TRBJ2-1; D might be TRBD1 (6 bases). Trimming took 3 bases from V and 6 from J, leaving 16 bases between them. The CDR3 length is 15 residues. Germline lookup yields CDR1 SGDLS and CDR2 YYNGEE. The CDR3 reads CASSARGLASNEQFF. CDR3 nucleotides: TGTGCCAGCAGCGCCAGGGGATTGGCTAGCAATGAGCAGTTCTTC.

This clonotype was recorded at least ten times. This chain links TRBV28 with TRBJ2-3; tentative D call: TRBD2 (6 bases). The V gene lost 6 bases and the J gene lost 2 bases, with 15 bases spanning the gap. CDR3 length equals 15 residues. Germline V lookup: CDR1 MDHEN, CDR2 SYDVKM. CDR3 nucleotides: TGTGCCAGCAGAAGACTAGGGTTTGCCACAGATACGCAGTATTTT. It encodes CASRRLGFATDTQYF.

This clonotype came up a few times. V is TRBV27 and J is TRBJ2-1; a weak D match, TRBD2 (7 bases). This CDR3 contains 19 residues. Germline CDR1 is MNHEY and CDR2 is SMNVEV (reference sequence). Trimming removed 6 bases from V and 8 bases from J, with 32 bases in between. Here the CDR3 reads CASREGRGGPGGDTDEQFF. For the CDR3, the DNA is TGTGCCAGCAGGGAGGGTAGGGGGGGTCCCGGGGGAGACACCGATGAGCAGTTCTTC.

The count of this clonotype is one. The chain uses TRBV10-1 and TRBJ1-2; the D is unclear. V was trimmed by 3 bases and J by 6 bases, leaving 17 bases between them. Germline V gene data show CDR1 as WNHNN and CDR2 as SYGVQD (reference sequence). The CDR3 has 15 residues. Here the CDR3 DNA reads TGCGCCAGCAGTGACAATCTAGGAGGAAAAGATGGCTACACCTTC. Protein: CASSDNLGGKDGYTF.